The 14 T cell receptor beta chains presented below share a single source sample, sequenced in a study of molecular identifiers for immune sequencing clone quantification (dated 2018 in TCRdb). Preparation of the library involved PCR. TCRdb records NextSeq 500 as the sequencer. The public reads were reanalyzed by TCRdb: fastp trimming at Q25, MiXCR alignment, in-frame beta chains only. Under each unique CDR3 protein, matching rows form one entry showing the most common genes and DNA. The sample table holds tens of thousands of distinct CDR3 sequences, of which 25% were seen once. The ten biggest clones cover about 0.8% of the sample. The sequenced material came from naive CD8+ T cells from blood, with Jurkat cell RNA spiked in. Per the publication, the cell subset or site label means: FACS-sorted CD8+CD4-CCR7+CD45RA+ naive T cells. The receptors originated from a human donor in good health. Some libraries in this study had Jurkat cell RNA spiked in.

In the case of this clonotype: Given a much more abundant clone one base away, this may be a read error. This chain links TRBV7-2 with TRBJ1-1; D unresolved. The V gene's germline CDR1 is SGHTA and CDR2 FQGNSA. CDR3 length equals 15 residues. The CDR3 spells CASSLDGRMNTAAFF. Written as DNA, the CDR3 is TGTGCCAGCAGCTTAGATGGCAGGATGAACACTGCAGCTTTCTTT.

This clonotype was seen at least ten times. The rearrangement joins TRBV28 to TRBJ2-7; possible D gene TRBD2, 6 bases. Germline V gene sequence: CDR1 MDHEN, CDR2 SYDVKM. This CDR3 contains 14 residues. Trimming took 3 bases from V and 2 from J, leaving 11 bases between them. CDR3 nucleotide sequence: TGTGCCAGCAGTTTCAGGACTACCACCTACGAGCAGTACTTC. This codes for CASSFRTTTYEQYF. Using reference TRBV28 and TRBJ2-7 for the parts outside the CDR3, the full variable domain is DVKVTQSSRYLVKRTGEKVFLECVQDMDHENMFWYRQDPGLGLRLIYFSYDVKMKEKGDIPEGYSVSREKKERFSLILESASTNQTSMYLCASSFRTTTYEQYFGPGTRLTVT.

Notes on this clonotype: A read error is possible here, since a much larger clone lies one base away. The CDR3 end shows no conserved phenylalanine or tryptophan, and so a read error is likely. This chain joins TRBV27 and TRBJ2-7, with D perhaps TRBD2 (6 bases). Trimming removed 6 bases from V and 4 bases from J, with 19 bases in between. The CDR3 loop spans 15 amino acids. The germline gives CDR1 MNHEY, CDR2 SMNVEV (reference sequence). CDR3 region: CASSPTGTESYEQYL. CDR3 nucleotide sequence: TGTGCCAGCAGCCCGACCGGGACTGAATCTTACGAGCAGTACCTC.

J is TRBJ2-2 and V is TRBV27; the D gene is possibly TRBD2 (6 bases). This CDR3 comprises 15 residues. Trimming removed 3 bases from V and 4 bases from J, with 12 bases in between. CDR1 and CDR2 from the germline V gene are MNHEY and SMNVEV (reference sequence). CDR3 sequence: CASSFTQGGTGELFF. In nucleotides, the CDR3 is TGTGCCAGCAGTTTTACCCAGGGAGGCACCGGGGAGCTGTTTTTT.

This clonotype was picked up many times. The CDR3 sequence: CASSPSVSITQYF. The CDR3 DNA reads as TGTGCCAGCAGTCCCTCCGTGTCGATTACGCAGTATTTT. The chain recombines TRBV6-5 with TRBJ2-3; D gene unclear. The germline gives CDR1 MNHEY, CDR2 SVGAGI. V lost 5 bases, J lost 8 bases, and 14 bases lay in between. The CDR3 consists of 13 residues.

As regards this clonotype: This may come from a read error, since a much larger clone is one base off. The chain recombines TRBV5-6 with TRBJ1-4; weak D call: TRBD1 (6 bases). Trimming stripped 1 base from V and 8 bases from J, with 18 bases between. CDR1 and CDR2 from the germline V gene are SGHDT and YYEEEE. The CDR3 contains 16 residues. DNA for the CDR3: TGTGCCAGCAGCTTGTGGACAGAGGTGTTGAGGGAAAAACTGTTTTTT. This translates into CASSLWTEVLREKLFF.

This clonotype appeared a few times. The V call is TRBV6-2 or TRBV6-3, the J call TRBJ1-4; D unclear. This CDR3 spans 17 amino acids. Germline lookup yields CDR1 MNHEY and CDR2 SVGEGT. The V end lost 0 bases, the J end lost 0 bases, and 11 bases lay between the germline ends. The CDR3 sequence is CASSYSSSGATNEKLFF. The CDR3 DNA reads TGTGCCAGCAGTTACTCTTCGAGTGGTGCAACTAATGAAAAACTGTTTTTT.

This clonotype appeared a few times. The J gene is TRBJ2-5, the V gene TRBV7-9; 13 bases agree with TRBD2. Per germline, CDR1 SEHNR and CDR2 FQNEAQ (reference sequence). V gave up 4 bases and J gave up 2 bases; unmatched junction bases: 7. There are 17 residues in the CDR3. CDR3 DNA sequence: TGTGCCAGCAGCTCCATTGGGACTAGCGGGGCACAAGAGACCCAGTACTTC. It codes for CASSSIGTSGAQETQYF.

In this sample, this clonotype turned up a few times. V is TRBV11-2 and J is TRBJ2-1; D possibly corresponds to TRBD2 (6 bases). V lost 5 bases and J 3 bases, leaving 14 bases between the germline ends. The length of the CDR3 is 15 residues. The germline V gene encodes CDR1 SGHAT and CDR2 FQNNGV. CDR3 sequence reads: CASSISGTNYNEQFF. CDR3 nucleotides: TGTGCCAGCAGCATTAGCGGAACGAACTACAATGAGCAGTTCTTC.

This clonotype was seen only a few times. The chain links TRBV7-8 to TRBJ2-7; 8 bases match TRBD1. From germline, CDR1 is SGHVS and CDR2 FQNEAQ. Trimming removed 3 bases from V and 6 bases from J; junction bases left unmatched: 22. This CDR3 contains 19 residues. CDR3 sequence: CASSFARDRISLQVSEQYF. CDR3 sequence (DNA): TGTGCCAGCAGCTTCGCCCGGGACAGGATTTCCCTCCAAGTCTCCGAGCAGTACTTC.

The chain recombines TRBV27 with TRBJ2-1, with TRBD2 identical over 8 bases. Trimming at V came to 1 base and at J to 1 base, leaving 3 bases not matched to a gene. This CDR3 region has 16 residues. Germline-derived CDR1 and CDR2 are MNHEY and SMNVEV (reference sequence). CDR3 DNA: TGTGCCAGCAGTTTATTTAGCGGGATTTCCTACAATGAGCAGTTCTTC. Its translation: CASSLFSGISYNEQFF.

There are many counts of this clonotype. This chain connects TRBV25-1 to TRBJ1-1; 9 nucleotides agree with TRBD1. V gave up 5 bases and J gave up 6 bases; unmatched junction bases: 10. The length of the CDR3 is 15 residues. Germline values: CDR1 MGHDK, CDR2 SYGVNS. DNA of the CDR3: TGTGCCAGCAGTCCCTGGGCGGGACAGGGTTCTGAAGCTTTCTTT. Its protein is CASSPWAGQGSEAFF.

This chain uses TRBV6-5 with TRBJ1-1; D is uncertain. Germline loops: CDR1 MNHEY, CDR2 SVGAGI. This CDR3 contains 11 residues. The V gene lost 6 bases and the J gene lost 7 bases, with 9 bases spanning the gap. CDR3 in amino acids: CASRITIEAFF. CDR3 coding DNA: TGTGCCAGCAGAATAACAATTGAAGCTTTCTTT.

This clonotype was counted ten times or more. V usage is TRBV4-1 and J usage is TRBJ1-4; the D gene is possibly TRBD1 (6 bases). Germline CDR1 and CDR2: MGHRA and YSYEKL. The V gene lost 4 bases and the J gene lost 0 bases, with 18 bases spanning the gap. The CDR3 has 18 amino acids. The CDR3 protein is CASSPLRTELATNEKLFF. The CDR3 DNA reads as TGCGCCAGCAGCCCGCTAAGGACAGAACTAGCAACTAATGAAAAACTGTTTTTT.